The 28 T cell receptor beta chains reported below all come from one sample, sequenced in a study of human T cells and chemical hapten exposure. TCRdb processed the RACE reads anew with MiXCR; each CDR3 protein has one entry. This table holds about 120,000 distinct CDR3 sequences, roughly 13% found once. Stated time point: patch test 1, 2 weeks after DPC sensitization. As to treatment: therapeutic diphenylcyclopropenone sensitization with weekly scalp DPC. The input for sequencing was whole blood, taken in connection with sensitization to the hapten diphenylcyclopropenone (DPC). These receptors all stem from a man younger than 30 with alopecia areata. Some clones in this sample may be carry-over from other donors' samples.

The V call is TRBV4-1, the J call TRBJ2-7; D uncertain. The germline V gene has CDR1 MGHRA and CDR2 YSYEKL. The germline V and J ends were trimmed by 0 bases and 5 bases, with 14 bases remaining between them. This CDR3 has 15 amino acids. The CDR3: CASSQEVQVLHEQYV. In nucleotides, the CDR3 is TGCGCCAGCAGCCAAGAGGTGCAGGTCCTCCACGAGCAGTACGTC.

This clonotype was picked up a small number of times. V is TRBV7-3 and J is TRBJ2-1; D may be TRBD1 or TRBD2 (5 bases each). The CDR3 length is 13 residues. CDR1 and CDR2 from the germline V gene are SGHTA and FQGTGA. The V end lost 0 bases, the J end lost 9 bases, and 9 bases lay between the germline ends. The CDR3 loop is CASSLTPGTEQFF. The CDR3, as DNA: TGTGCCAGCAGCTTAACTCCCGGGACTGAGCAGTTCTTC. Using reference TRBV7-3 and TRBJ2-1 for the parts outside the CDR3, the full variable domain is GAGVSQTPSNKVTEKGKYVELRCDPISGHTALYWYRQSLGQGPEFLIYFQGTGAADDSGLPNDRFFAVRPEGSVSTLKIQRTERGDSAVYLCASSLTPGTEQFFGPGTRLTVL.

This clonotype was observed a few times. This chain links TRBV4-2 with TRBJ2-2, with 7 bases aligning to TRBD2. In germline, CDR1 is LGHNA, CDR2 YNFKEQ. The CDR3 extends over 16 amino acids. The V gene end was trimmed by 6 bases and the J gene end by 0 bases; junction bases not matched to a gene: 7. The CDR3: CASSRPLAANTGELFF. Here the CDR3 DNA reads TGTGCCAGCAGTCGACCCCTAGCGGCGAACACCGGGGAGCTGTTTTTT.

This clonotype was recorded a few times. V gene TRBV7-9 combines with J gene TRBJ2-3; D is uncertain. The CDR3 sequence is 13 residues long. Per germline, CDR1 SEHNR and CDR2 FQNEAQ (reference sequence). Trimming took off 2 bases at V and 5 bases at J, with 8 bases between the two ends. This CDR3 is CASSLPSLDTQYF. CDR3 in DNA: TGTGCCAGCAGCTTACCTTCATTAGATACGCAGTATTTT. Full variable domain (missing parts from reference TRBV7-9 and TRBJ2-3): DTGVSQNPRHKITKRGQNVTFRCDPISEHNRLYWYRQTLGQGPEFLTYFQNEAQLEKSRLLSDRFSAERPKGSFSTLEIQRTEQGDSAMYLCASSLPSLDTQYFGPGTRLTVL.

The gene calls are TRBV9 and TRBJ1-2; maybe TRBD1 (5 bases). The germline gives CDR1 SGDLS, CDR2 YYNGEE. Trimming pared 5 bases from V and 6 bases from J, leaving 17 bases between. The CDR3 extends over 14 amino acids. The CDR3 is CASRYQGGGNGYTF. The CDR3 DNA sequence: TGTGCCAGCAGGTACCAGGGAGGCGGAAATGGCTACACCTTC.

V usage is TRBV5-1 and J usage is TRBJ1-4; D not resolved. The CDR3 is 15 residues long. Trimming removed 4 bases at V and 2 bases at J, with 12 bases between. Germline V gene data show CDR1 as SGHRS and CDR2 as YFSETQ. The CDR3: CASSPRTATNEKLFF. In DNA, the CDR3 is TGCGCCAGCAGCCCCCGGACGGCTACTAATGAAAAACTGTTTTTT.

J is TRBJ1-1 and V is TRBV9; D remains ambiguous. Germline V lookup: CDR1 SGDLS, CDR2 YYNGEE. Trimming took 0 bases from V and 4 from J, leaving 10 bases between them. The CDR3 is 14 residues long. The CDR3 DNA sequence: TGTGCCAGCAGCGTAGACGGGTGGGGCACTGAAGCTTTCTTT. Encoded protein: CASSVDGWGTEAFF.

This clonotype was observed a few times. The gene calls are TRBV7-2 and TRBJ2-5; no definite D call. V was clipped by 1 base and J by 5 bases, with 14 bases between them. The CDR3 consists of 15 residues. Germline CDR1 is SGHTA and CDR2 is FQGNSA. This CDR3 is CASSLVWGIGETQYF. CDR3 nucleotide sequence: TGTGCCAGCAGCTTAGTCTGGGGTATTGGGGAGACCCAGTACTTC. Based on the CDR3 plus reference TRBV7-2 and TRBJ2-5, the full variable domain is GAGVSQSPSNKVTEKGKDVELRCDPISGHTALYWYRQSLGQGLEFLIYFQGNSAPDKSGLPSDRFSAERTGGSVSTLTIQRTQQEDSAVYLCASSLVWGIGETQYFGPGTRLLVL.

This clonotype was counted many times. The chain couples TRBV4-3 to TRBJ1-4, with D possibly being TRBD1 (6 bases). Trimming left V 0 bases short and J 4 bases short, with 15 bases between. The CDR3 has 17 residues. Germline CDR1 reads LGHNA; CDR2 reads YSLEER. The CDR3 here is CASSQDPYAGVNEKLFF. CDR3 DNA sequence: TGCGCCAGCAGCCAAGACCCTTATGCAGGGGTTAATGAAAAACTGTTTTTT.

This clonotype was recorded a few times. The chain carries TRBV10-3 and TRBJ2-7, with D possibly matching TRBD1 (6 bases). CDR3 length equals 14 residues. Looked up from germline, CDR1 is ENHRY and CDR2 is SYGVKD. Trimming removed 1 base at V and 3 bases at J, with 10 bases between. The CDR3 sequence is CAISEYRDNYEQYV. The CDR3 coding sequence is TGTGCCATCAGTGAGTATAGGGACAACTACGAGCAGTACGTC.

The chain has TRBV11-3 and TRBJ1-4, with 8 bases lining up with TRBD1. Germline V gene data show CDR1 as SGHNT and CDR2 as YENEEA. The J segment lost 10 bases and the V segment lost 5 bases, leaving 9 bases of the junction unmatched. The CDR3 totals 14 residues. CDR3 sequence: CASSLRGRDGKLFF. CDR3 DNA: TGTGCCAGCAGCCTCAGGGGGCGCGATGGAAAACTGTTTTTT.

This clonotype appeared a few times. The rearrangement links TRBV28 to TRBJ1-2; D is unclear. The germline gives CDR1 MDHEN, CDR2 SYDVKM. V was clipped by 8 bases and J by 4 bases, with 14 bases between them. The CDR3 spans 13 residues. CDR3 bases: TGTGCCAGCTACAGAGATTTCGGCTATGGCTACACCTTC. Translation: CASYRDFGYGYTF.

This clonotype was counted ten times or more. V is TRBV9 and J is TRBJ1-6; TRBD1 aligns across 8 bases. CDR3 length: 14 residues. CDR1 is SGDLS, CDR2 YYNGEE, per germline. Trimming cost V 4 bases and J 7 bases; bases outside gene matches: 4. This CDR3 is CASSPGQGNSPLHF. In nucleotides, the CDR3 is TGTGCCAGCAGCCCCGGACAGGGCAATTCACCCCTCCACTTT.

This clonotype was counted ten times or more. The V and J genes are TRBV12-3 or TRBV12-4 and TRBJ1-6; D is perhaps TRBD1 (6 bases). The CDR3 consists of 13 residues. V dropped 5 bases and J dropped 9 bases, with 11 bases sitting between them. As DNA, the CDR3 is TGTGCCAGCAGTCGCGACAGGCTTTCACCCCTCCACTTT. Translating it yields CASSRDRLSPLHF.

This clonotype was observed a handful of times. The gene calls are TRBV27 and TRBJ2-7, with D tentatively TRBD2 (6 bases). Per the germline V gene, CDR1 is MNHEY and CDR2 is SMNVEV (reference sequence). The V and J ends lost 4 bases and 3 bases respectively, with 10 bases between them. This CDR3 is 13 amino acids long. CDR3 sequence: CASSSNGGYEQYF. CDR3 DNA sequence: TGTGCCAGCAGTTCTAACGGGGGCTACGAGCAGTACTTC.

This clonotype was counted many times. V and J are TRBV18 and TRBJ2-5; 12 nucleotides match TRBD1. V trimming: 5 bases; J trimming: 4 bases; junction bases outside the gene matches: 5. The V gene's germline CDR1 is KGHSH and CDR2 LQKENI. The CDR3 spans 15 residues. CDR3 residues: CASSSGTGGPETQYF. CDR3 DNA: TGTGCCAGCTCATCCGGGACAGGGGGCCCAGAGACCCAGTACTTC.

This clonotype was picked up a small number of times. The chain joins TRBV18 to TRBJ1-5; D is uncertain. The length of the CDR3 is 14 residues. Germline V gene sequence: CDR1 KGHSH, CDR2 LQKENI. V lost 5 bases and J lost 0, with 8 bases in between. CDR3 in amino acids: CASSTQDSNQPQHF. CDR3 DNA sequence: TGTGCCAGCTCAACTCAAGATAGCAATCAGCCCCAGCATTTT.

This clonotype was counted ten times or more. The chain combines TRBV2 with TRBJ2-2; 9 bases match TRBD1. Germline V CDR1 and CDR2: SNHLY, FYNNEI. J lost 1 base, V lost 6 bases, and 0 bases had no gene match. This CDR3 contains 14 residues. The CDR3 here is CASRGQGNTGELFF. For the CDR3, the DNA is TGTGCCAGCAGGGGACAGGGGAACACCGGGGAGCTGTTTTTT.

The chain has TRBV12-3 or TRBV12-4 and TRBJ1-3, with 9 bases lining up with TRBD1. Losses at the gene ends were 6 bases for V and 4 bases for J; bases not matched to a gene: 4. This CDR3 is 14 amino acids long. In nucleotides, the CDR3 is TGTGCCAGCAGGGGACAGGGAGCGGGAAACACCATATATTTT. Its protein product is CASRGQGAGNTIYF.

In this sample, this clonotype turned up many times. The chain has TRBV3-1 and TRBJ2-2; unclear D gene. Between the trimmed V and J ends, which lost 0 bases and 4 bases, there was a span of 21 bases. CDR3 length: 19 residues. From germline, CDR1 is LGHDT and CDR2 YNNKEL (reference sequence). This chain's CDR3 is CASSQEVVVSWRVTGELFF. Here the CDR3 DNA reads TGTGCCAGCAGCCAAGAAGTAGTGGTGAGTTGGCGCGTCACCGGGGAGCTGTTTTTT.

Only a few counts were recorded for this clonotype. The chain has TRBV7-2 and TRBJ2-3, with TRBD2 matching over 14 bases. Germline V gives CDR1 SGHTA, CDR2 FQGNSA. The CDR3 spans 19 residues. V trimming: 7 bases; J trimming: 0 bases; junction bases outside the gene matches: 12. CDR3 in DNA: TGTGCCAGCAACAGATTCGGACTAGCGGGGGGCCGTAGCACAGATACGCAGTATTTT. Amino acid sequence: CASNRFGLAGGRSTDTQYF.

This clonotype appeared many times. The chain recombines TRBV3-1 with TRBJ2-5, with D hard to call. The CDR3 has 11 amino acids. Germline CDR1 is LGHDT and CDR2 is YNNKEL (reference sequence). V gave up 4 bases and J gave up 3 bases, with 3 bases separating them. This chain's CDR3 is CASSREETQYF. DNA for the CDR3: TGTGCCAGCAGCCGAGAAGAGACCCAGTACTTC.

The chain has TRBV10-2 and TRBJ1-2, with D hard to call. Germline V CDR1 and CDR2: WSHSY, SAAADI. V was clipped by 4 bases and J by 2 bases, with 8 bases between them. The CDR3 sequence is 13 residues long. CDR3: CASSVNRNYGYTF. The CDR3 DNA is TGCGCCAGCAGTGTGAACAGAAACTATGGCTACACCTTC.

The chain links TRBV11-2 to TRBJ2-5, with 8 bases fitting TRBD2. Germline CDR1 SGHAT, CDR2 FQNNGV. The CDR3 runs 18 residues. V lost 5 bases, J lost 2 bases, and 16 bases stayed unmatched. CDR3 coding DNA: TGTGCCAGCAGCCCGAGGGGAGGGACTAGGACTCTTCAAGAGACCCAGTACTTC. This gives the protein CASSPRGGTRTLQETQYF.

The chain employs TRBV7-3 and TRBJ1-2; 7 bases are a match to TRBD1. With 3 bases clipped from V and 8 bases from J, the junction kept 6 bases outside the gene matches. CDR3 length equals 13 residues. Germline V lookup: CDR1 SGHTA, CDR2 FQGTGA. The CDR3 protein is CASSFRDSKGYTF. CDR3 nucleotides: TGTGCCAGCAGCTTCCGGGACAGTAAGGGCTACACCTTC.

This clonotype was found a few times. V usage is TRBV5-4 and J usage is TRBJ2-3, with 7 nucleotides matching TRBD2. Germline loops: CDR1 SGHNT, CDR2 YYREEE (reference sequence). The CDR3 consists of 17 residues. The junction had 9 bases not matched to a gene; V was cut back by 0 bases and J by 2 bases. This CDR3 reads CASSLDREAAFTDTQYF. DNA of the CDR3: TGTGCCAGCAGCTTGGACCGGGAGGCCGCCTTCACAGATACGCAGTATTTT.

This clonotype was seen only a few times. The CDR3 reads CASSPTDHYNEQFF. The CDR3 DNA sequence: TGTGCCAGCAGCCCGACAGATCACTACAATGAGCAGTTCTTC. The chain is built from TRBV9 and TRBJ2-1; tentative D call: TRBD1 (5 bases). This CDR3 has 14 amino acids. Trimming cost V 4 bases and J 3 bases, with 11 bases left between them. Looked up from germline, CDR1 is SGDLS and CDR2 is YYNGEE.

This clonotype has a handful of counts. This chain uses TRBV5-1 with TRBJ2-7; no clear D. Trimming cost V 1 base and J 0 bases, with 8 bases left between them. From germline, CDR1 is SGHRS and CDR2 YFSETQ. The CDR3 is 14 amino acids. The CDR3 is CASSLSRPSYEQYF. The CDR3 nucleotides read TGCGCCAGCAGCTTGAGCAGGCCCTCCTACGAGCAGTACTTC.